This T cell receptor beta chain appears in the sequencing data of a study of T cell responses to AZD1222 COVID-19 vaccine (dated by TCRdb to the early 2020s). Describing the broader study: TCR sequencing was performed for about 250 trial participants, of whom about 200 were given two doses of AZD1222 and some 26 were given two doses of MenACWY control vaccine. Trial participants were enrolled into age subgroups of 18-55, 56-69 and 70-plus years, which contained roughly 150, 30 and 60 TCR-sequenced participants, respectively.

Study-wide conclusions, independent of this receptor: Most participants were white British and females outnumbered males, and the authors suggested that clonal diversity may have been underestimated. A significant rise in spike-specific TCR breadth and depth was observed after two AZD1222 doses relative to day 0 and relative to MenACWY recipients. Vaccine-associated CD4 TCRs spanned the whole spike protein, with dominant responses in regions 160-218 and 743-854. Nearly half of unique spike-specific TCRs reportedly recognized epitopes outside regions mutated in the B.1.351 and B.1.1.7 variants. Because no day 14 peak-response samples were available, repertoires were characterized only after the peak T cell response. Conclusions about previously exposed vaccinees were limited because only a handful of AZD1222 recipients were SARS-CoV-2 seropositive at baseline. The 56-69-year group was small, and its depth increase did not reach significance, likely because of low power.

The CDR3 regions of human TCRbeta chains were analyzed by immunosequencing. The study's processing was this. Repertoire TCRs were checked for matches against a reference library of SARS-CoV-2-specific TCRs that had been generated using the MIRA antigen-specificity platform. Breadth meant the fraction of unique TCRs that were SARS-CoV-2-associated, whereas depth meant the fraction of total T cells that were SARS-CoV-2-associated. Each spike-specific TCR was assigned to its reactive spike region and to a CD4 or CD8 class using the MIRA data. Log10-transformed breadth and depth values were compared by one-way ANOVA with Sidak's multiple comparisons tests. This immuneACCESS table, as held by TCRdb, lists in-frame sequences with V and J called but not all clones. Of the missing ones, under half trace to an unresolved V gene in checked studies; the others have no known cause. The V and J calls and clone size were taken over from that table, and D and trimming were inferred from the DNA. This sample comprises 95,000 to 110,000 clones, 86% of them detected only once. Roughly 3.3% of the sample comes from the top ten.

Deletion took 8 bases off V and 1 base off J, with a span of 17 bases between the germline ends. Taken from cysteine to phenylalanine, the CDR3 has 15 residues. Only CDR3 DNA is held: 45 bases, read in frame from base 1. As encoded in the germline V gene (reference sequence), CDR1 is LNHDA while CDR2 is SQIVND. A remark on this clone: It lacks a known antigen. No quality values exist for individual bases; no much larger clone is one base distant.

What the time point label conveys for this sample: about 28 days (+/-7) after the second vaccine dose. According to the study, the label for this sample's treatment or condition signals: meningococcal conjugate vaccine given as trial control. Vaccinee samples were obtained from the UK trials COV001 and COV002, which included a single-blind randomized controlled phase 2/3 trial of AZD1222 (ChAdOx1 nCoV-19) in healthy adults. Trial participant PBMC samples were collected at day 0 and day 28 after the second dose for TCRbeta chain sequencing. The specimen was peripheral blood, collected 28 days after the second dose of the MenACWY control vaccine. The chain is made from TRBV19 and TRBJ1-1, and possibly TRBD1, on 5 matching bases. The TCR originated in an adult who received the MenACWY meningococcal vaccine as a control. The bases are TGTGCCAGTCAAACGAGGGGTAGGGGGAACACTGAAGCTTTCTTT. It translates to CASQTRGRGNTEAFF.